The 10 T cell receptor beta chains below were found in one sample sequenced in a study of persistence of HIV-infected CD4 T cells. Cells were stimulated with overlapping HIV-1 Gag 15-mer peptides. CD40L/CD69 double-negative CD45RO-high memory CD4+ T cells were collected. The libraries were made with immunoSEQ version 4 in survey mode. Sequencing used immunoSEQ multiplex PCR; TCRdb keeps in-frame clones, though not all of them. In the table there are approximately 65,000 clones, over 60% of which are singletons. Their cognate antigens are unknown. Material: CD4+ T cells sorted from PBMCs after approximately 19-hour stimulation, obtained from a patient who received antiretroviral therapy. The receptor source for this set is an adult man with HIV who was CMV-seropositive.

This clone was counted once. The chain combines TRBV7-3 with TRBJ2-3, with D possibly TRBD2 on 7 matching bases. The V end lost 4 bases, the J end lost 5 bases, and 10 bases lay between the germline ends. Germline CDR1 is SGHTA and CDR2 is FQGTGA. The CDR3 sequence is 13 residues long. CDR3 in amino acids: CASSSGGRDTQYF. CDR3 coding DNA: TGTGCCAGCAGCTCCGGGGGGCGAGATACGCAGTATTTT.

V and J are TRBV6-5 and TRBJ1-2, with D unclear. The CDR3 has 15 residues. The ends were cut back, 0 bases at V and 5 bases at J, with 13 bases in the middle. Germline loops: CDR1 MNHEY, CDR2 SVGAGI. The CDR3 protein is CASSYSARVSYGYTF. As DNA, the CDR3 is TGTGCCAGCAGTTACTCGGCCCGGGTGTCTTATGGCTACACCTTC.

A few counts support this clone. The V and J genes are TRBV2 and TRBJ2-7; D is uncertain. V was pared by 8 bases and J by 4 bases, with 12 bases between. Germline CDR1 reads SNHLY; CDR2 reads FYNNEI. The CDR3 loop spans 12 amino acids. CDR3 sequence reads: CASSVTGYEQYF. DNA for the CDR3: TGTGCCAGCTCTGTAACTGGATACGAGCAGTACTTC.

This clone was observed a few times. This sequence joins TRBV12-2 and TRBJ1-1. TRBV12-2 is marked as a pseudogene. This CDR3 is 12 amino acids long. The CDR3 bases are TGTGCAAGTCGGGTCGAATCCACTGAAGCTTTCTTT. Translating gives CASRVESTEAFF.

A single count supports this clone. The DNA of the CDR3 is TGTGCCAGTAGTATAGGGACCGCGTATGGCTACACCTTC. This gives the protein CASSIGTAYGYTF. J is TRBJ1-2 and V is TRBV19, with D unclear. Germline V gene data show CDR1 as LNHDA and CDR2 as SQIVND (reference sequence). V was pared by 1 base and J by 5 bases, with 8 bases between. The CDR3 sequence is 13 residues long.

The CDR3 protein is CASSRTDLGGTEAFF. The CDR3 coding sequence is TGTGCCAGTAGTCGAACGGACCTGGGCGGGACTGAAGCTTTCTTT. The chain uses TRBV19 and TRBJ1-1; D gene uncertain. Germline V gives CDR1 LNHDA, CDR2 SQIVND (reference sequence). Trimming pared 5 bases from V and 5 bases from J, leaving 18 bases between. CDR3 size: 15 residues.

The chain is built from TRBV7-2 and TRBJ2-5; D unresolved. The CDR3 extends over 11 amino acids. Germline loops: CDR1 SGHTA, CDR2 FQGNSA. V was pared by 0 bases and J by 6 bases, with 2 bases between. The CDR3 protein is CASSLAQTQYF. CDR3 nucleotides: TGTGCCAGCAGCTTAGCGCAGACCCAGTACTTC.

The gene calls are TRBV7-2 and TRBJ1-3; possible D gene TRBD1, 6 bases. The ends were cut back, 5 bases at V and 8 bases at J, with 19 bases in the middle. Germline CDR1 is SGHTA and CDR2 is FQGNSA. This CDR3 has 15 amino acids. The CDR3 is CASSPPDRSRYTIYF. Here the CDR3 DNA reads TGTGCCAGCAGCCCTCCTGACAGGTCACGGTACACCATATATTTT.

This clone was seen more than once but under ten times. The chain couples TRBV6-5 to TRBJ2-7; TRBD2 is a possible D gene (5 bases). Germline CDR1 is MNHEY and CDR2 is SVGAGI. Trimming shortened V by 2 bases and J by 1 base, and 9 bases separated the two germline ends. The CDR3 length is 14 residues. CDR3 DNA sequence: TGTGCCAGCAGTTACGAAGCGGATTCCTACGAGCAGTACTTC. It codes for CASSYEADSYEQYF.

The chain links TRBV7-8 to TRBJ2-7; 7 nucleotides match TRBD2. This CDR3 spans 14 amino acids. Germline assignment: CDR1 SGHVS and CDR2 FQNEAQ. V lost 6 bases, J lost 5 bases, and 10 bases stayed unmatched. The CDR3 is CASSLWEGRDEQYF. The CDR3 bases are TGTGCCAGCAGTTTGTGGGAGGGGAGGGACGAGCAGTACTTC. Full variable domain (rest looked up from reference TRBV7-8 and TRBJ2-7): GAGVSQSPRYKVAKRGQDVALRCDPISGHVSLFWYQQALGQGPEFLTYFQNEAQLDKSGLPSDRFFAERPEGSVSTLKIQRTQQEDSAVYLCASSLWEGRDEQYFGPGTRLTVT.